A single T cell receptor (beta chain) is shown here with its context. This entry is derived from a study of CD8 T cells in ankylosing spondylitis. Germline CDR1 is SNHLY and CDR2 is FYNNEI. This CDR3 has 14 amino acids. Trimming shortened V by 4 bases and J by 7 bases, and 14 bases separated the two germline ends. TCRdb recomputed calls from the 5' RACE reads with MiXCR, one row per CDR3 protein. The table has some 130,000 distinct CDR3 sequences, about 7% seen once. Sequencing used blood, either unsorted or a sorted T cell fraction (not recorded which). The V call is TRBV2, the J call TRBJ2-1; the D gene is possibly TRBD2 (5 bases). This sequence was found in a female donor with ankylosing spondylitis or in good health (not recorded which). Here the CDR3 reads CASSGRATRNEQFF. CDR3 nucleotide sequence: TGTGCCAGCAGTGGGCGGGCAACGAGGAATGAGCAGTTCTTC. Looking up the rest from reference TRBV2 and TRBJ2-1 gives the full variable domain: EPEVTQTPSHQVTQMGQEVILRCVPISNHLYFYWYRQILGQKVEFLVSFYNNEISEKSEIFDDQFSVERPDGSNFTLKIRSTKLEDSAMYFCASSGRATRNEQFFGPGTRLTVL.